The TCR beta chain described here comes from a study of PD-L1 blockade in urothelial cancer. Whole-study context: At 3 weeks after treatment start (second dose) and again at 6 weeks, blood was analyzed.

Trimming left V 7 bases short and J 3 bases short, with 18 bases between. This CDR3 is 15 amino acids long. Germline V gene data show CDR1 as SNHLY and CDR2 as FYNNEI. About this clone itself: Its specificity is unknown.

Time point here: peripheral blood 6 weeks after treatment start. Each patient supplied 1 to 8 pretreatment and on-treatment samples. Spiking each PCR with synthetic TCR analog templates was performed. This table comes from immunoSEQ multiplex PCR, and its TCRdb copy is limited to in-frame clones, with some not included. The data hold 100,000 to 150,000 clones, with more than 70% observed a single time. Notes on the study in general: Tumor-linked clones in blood grew more by 3 weeks in durable-benefit patients.

This clonotype was obtained from a middle-aged man with urothelial cancer. V and J are TRBV2 and TRBJ1-1; a weak D match, TRBD1 (5 bases). Material: PBMCs, obtained around atezolizumab (anti-PD-L1) treatment. CDR3: CASNQGGRTHTEAFF. As DNA, the CDR3 is TGTGCCAGCAACCAGGGTGGACGAACTCACACTGAAGCTTTCTTT.